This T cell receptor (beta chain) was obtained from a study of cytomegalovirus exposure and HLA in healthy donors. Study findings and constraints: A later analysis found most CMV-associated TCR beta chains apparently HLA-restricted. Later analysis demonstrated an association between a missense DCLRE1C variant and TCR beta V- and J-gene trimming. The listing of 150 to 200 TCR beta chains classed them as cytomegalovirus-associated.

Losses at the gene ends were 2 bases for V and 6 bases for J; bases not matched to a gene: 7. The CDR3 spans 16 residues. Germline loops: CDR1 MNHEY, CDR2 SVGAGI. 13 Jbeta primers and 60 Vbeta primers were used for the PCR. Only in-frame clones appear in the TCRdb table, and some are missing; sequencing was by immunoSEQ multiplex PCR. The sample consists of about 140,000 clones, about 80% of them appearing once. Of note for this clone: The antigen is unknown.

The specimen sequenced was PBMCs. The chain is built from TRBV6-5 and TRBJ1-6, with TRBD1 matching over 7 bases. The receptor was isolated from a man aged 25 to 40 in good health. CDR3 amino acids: CASSYHGTEANSPLHF. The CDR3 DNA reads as TGTGCCAGCAGTTACCACGGGACAGAAGCTAATTCACCCCTCCACTTT.